This TCR beta chain was sequenced in a study of blood T cell repertoires in COVID-19. In the study overall: In each case, the material was cDNA or gDNA derived from T cells, B-cell-depleted T cells, or PBMCs.

Original handling: Amplifying reference gene primers gave estimates of nucleated cell counts. Repertoires were generated with immunoSEQ multiplex PCR, while TCRdb's copy carries only in-frame clones and drops some. V and J calls and clone size come straight from that table; D and trimming were deduced from the DNA. The profile shows about 200,000 clones, 80% to 90% of them singletons. The V and J ends lost 11 bases and 6 bases, in that order; junction bases with no gene match: 10. Germline loops: CDR1 SNHLY, CDR2 FYNNEI. CDR3 size: 12 residues. The receptor comes from a human donor in a cohort sampled during active COVID-19. Sample: peripheral blood. The chain couples TRBV2 to TRBJ2-7; 7 bases are shared with TRBD2. The DNA of the CDR3 is TGTGCCGCAGCAGGAGGGAGGGTCGAGCAGTACTTC. Residues: CAAAGGRVEQYF.